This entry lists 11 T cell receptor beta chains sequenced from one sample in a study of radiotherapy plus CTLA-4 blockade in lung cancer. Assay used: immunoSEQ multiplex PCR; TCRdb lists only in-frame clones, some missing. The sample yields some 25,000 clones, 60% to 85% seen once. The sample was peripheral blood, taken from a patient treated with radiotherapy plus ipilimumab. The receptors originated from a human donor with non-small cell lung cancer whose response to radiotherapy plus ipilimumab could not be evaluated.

This CDR3 reads CASRFRGTNTEAFF. The DNA for the CDR3 is TGTGCCAGCAGATTCAGGGGGACGAACACTGAAGCTTTCTTT. The chain links TRBV6-5 to TRBJ1-1, with 7 bases lining up with TRBD1. Germline CDR1 reads MNHEY; CDR2 reads SVGAGI. V was clipped by 6 bases and J by 1 base; unmatched bases: 5. The CDR3 is made up of 14 amino acids.

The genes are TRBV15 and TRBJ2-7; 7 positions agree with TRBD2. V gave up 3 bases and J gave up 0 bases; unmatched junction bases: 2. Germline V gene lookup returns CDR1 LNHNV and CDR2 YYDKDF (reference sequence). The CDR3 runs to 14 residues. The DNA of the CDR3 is TGTGCCACCAGCAGCCTAGCGGACTCCTACGAGCAGTACTTC. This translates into CATSSLADSYEQYF. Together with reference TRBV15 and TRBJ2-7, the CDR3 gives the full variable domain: DAMVIQNPRYQVTQFGKPVTLSCSQTLNHNVMYWYQQKSSQAPKLLFHYYDKDFNNEADTPDNFQSRRPNTSFCFLDIRSPGLGDTAMYLCATSSLADSYEQYFGPGTRLTVT.

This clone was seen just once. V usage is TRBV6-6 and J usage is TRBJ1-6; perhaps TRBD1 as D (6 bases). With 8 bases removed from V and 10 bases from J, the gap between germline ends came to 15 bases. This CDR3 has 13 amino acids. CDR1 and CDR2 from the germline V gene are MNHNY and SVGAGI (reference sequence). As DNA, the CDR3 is TGTGCCAGCGGGCAGGGGAGTGGCTCACCCCTCCACTTT. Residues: CASGQGSGSPLHF.

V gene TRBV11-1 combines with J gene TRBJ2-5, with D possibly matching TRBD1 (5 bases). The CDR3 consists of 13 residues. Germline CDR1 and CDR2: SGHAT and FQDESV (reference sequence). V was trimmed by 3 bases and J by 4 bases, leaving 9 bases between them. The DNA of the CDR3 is TGTGCCAGCAGCTTTTCAGGGCCAGAGACCCAGTACTTC. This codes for CASSFSGPETQYF. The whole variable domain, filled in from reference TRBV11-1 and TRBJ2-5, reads EAEVAQSPRYKITEKSQAVAFWCDPISGHATLYWYRQILGQGPELLVQFQDESVVDDSQLPKDRFSAERLKGVDSTLKIQPAELGDSAMYLCASSFSGPETQYFGPGTRLLVL.

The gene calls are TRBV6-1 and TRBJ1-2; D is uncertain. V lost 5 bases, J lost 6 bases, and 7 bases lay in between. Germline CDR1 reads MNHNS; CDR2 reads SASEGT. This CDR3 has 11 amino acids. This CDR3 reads CASSRLDGYTF. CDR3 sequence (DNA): TGTGCCAGCAGTCGGTTGGATGGCTACACCTTC.

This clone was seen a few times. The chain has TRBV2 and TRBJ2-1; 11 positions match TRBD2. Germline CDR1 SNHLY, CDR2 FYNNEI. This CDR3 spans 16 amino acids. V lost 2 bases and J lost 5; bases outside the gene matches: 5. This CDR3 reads CASSETGLAANNEQFF. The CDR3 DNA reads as TGTGCCAGCAGTGAAACGGGACTAGCGGCTAACAATGAGCAGTTCTTC.

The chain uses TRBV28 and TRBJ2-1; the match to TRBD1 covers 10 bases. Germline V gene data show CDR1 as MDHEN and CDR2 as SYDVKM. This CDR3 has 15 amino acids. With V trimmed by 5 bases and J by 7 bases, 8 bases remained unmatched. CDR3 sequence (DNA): TGTGCCAGCAGTGCTCTGCAGGGACAGGGGAATGAGCAGTTCTTC. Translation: CASSALQGQGNEQFF.

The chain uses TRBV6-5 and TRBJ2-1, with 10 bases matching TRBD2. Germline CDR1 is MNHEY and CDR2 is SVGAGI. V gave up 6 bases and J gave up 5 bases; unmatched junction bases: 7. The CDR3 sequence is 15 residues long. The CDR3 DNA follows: TGTGCCAGCAGGTCAGCGGGAGGGCCTAACAATGAGCAGTTCTTC. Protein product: CASRSAGGPNNEQFF.

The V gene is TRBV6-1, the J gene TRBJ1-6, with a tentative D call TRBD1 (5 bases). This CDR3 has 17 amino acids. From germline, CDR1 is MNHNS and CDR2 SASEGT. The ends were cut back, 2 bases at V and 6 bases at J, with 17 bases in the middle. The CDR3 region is CASSEQVGEGLNSPLHF. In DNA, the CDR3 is TGTGCCAGCAGTGAACAAGTCGGCGAGGGACTTAATTCACCCCTCCACTTT.

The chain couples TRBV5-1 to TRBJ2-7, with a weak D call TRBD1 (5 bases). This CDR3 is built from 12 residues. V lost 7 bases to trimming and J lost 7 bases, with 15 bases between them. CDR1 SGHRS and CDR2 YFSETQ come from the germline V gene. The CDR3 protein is CASRGRVGEQYF. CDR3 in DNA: TGCGCCAGCCGAGGCAGGGTTGGTGAGCAGTACTTC.

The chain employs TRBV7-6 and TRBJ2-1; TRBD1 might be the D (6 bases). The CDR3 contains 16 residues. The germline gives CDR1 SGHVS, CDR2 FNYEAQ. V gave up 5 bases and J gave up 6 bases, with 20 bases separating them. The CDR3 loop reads CASSVNPGTRGNEQFF. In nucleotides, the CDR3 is TGTGCCAGCAGCGTTAACCCGGGGACACGCGGCAATGAGCAGTTCTTC.